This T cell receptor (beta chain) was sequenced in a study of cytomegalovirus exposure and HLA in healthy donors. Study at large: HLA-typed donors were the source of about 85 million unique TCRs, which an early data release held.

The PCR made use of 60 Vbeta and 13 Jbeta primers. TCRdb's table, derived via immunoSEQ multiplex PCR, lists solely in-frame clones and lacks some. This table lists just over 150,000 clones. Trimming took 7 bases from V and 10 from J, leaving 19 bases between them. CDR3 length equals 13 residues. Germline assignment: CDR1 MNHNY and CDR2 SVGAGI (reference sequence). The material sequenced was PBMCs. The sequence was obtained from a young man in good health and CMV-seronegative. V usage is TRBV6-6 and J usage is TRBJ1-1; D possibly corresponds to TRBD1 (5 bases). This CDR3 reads CASKTLTLGGAFF. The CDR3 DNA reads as TGTGCCAGCAAAACACTAACACTCGGGGGAGCTTTCTTT.